Presented here are 29 T cell receptor beta chains from one specimen sequenced in a study of human T cells and chemical hapten exposure. The time point is: pre-sensitization, week 0. Specified treatment: therapeutic diphenylcyclopropenone sensitization with weekly scalp DPC. TCRdb itself ran the RACE reads through MiXCR, one entry per CDR3 protein. The table records 250,000 or so distinct CDR3 sequences, about 8.6% of them present only once. Specimen: whole blood, collected in connection with sensitization to the hapten diphenylcyclopropenone (DPC). The receptors were gathered from a woman aged 40 to 55 with alopecia areata. Some clones in this sample may be carry-over from other donors' samples.

The J gene is TRBJ2-2, the V gene TRBV6-5; 9 bases are shared with TRBD1. Trimming removed 8 bases from V and 1 base from J; junction bases left unmatched: 5. CDR1 is MNHEY and CDR2 is SVGAGI in the germline V gene. The CDR3 covers 15 residues. CDR3 coding DNA: TGTGCCAGCGTATGGGGACAGGGGAACACCGGGGAGCTGTTTTTT. This translates into CASVWGQGNTGELFF.

This clonotype was observed at least ten times. The chain carries TRBV7-2 and TRBJ1-1; unclear D gene. Deletions cut 3 bases from V and 1 base from J, with 6 bases between. Germline CDR1 and CDR2: SGHTA and FQGNSA. The CDR3 covers 13 residues. The CDR3 coding sequence is TGTGCCAGCAGCTTCCACTGGAACACTGAAGCTTTCTTT. This gives the protein CASSFHWNTEAFF.

The rearrangement joins TRBV10-3 to TRBJ2-2, with a tentative D call TRBD1 (6 bases). CDR1 is ENHRY, CDR2 SYGVKD, per germline. The length of the CDR3 is 15 residues. V lost 3 bases and J 3 bases, leaving 11 bases between the germline ends. The CDR3 nucleotides read TGTGCCATCAGTGAAAAGGGGGTGGACACCGGGGAGCTGTTTTTT. This encodes CAISEKGVDTGELFF.

There are a few counts of this clonotype. The chain couples TRBV6-2 or TRBV6-3 to TRBJ2-3; D is possibly TRBD1 or TRBD2 (5 bases each). The V gene lost 0 bases and the J gene lost 6 bases, with 10 bases spanning the gap. Germline values: CDR1 MNHEY, CDR2 SVGEGT. This CDR3 has 14 amino acids. The CDR3 reads CASSYSGTPDTQYF. CDR3 bases: TGTGCCAGCAGTTACTCAGGGACCCCCGATACGCAGTATTTT.

In its sample, this clonotype was seen many times. The chain carries TRBV6-6 and TRBJ2-1; TRBD2 matches 7 bases. V gave up 8 bases and J gave up 4 bases; unmatched junction bases: 8. This CDR3 is built from 14 residues. Germline assignment: CDR1 MNHNY and CDR2 SVGAGI (reference sequence). The CDR3 loop reads CASCSSGIYNEQFF. DNA of the CDR3: TGTGCCAGCTGTAGCAGCGGGATATACAATGAGCAGTTCTTC.

V usage is TRBV5-4 and J usage is TRBJ1-2; D call uncertain. Germline CDR1 SGHNT, CDR2 YYREEE (reference sequence). CDR3 length equals 15 residues. Trimming removed 2 bases from V and 2 bases from J, with 13 bases in between. The CDR3 spells CASSLYVAGNYGYTF. The CDR3 DNA reads TGTGCCAGCAGCTTATATGTCGCGGGAAACTATGGCTACACCTTC.

The DNA of the CDR3 is TGTGCCAGCACCCGCACAGGGGTGAACACTGAAGCTTTCTTT. It codes for CASTRTGVNTEAFF. The V call is TRBV12-3 or TRBV12-4, the J call TRBJ1-1; 7 bases are a match to TRBD1. The CDR3 length is 14 residues. V shed 7 bases and J 0 bases; nucleotides not matched to a gene: 5.

This rearrangement joins TRBV7-2 to TRBJ1-1; 7 bases fit TRBD1. Germline loops: CDR1 SGHTA, CDR2 FQGNSA. The CDR3 extends over 17 amino acids. The J segment lost 0 bases and the V segment lost 3 bases, leaving 10 bases of the junction unmatched. The CDR3 region has the DNA TGTGCCAGCAGCTTCCCCGCCCAACAGGGGTTGAACACTGAAGCTTTCTTT. Its protein is CASSFPAQQGLNTEAFF.

This sequence joins TRBV7-2 and TRBJ1-4; D remains ambiguous. From germline, CDR1 is SGHTA and CDR2 FQGNSA. The V gene lost 5 bases and the J gene lost 1 base, with 8 bases spanning the gap. This CDR3 is built from 14 residues. CDR3 coding DNA: TGTGCCAGCAGCCGTACTTTAACTAATGAAAAACTGTTTTTT. Protein: CASSRTLTNEKLFF. The full variable domain, with the rest looked up from reference TRBV7-2 and TRBJ1-4, is GAGVSQSPSNKVTEKGKDVELRCDPISGHTALYWYRQSLGQGLEFLIYFQGNSAPDKSGLPSDRFSAERTGGSVSTLTIQRTQQEDSAVYLCASSRTLTNEKLFFGSGTQLSVL.

This clonotype has just a few counts. The chain carries TRBV27 and TRBJ2-7, with D hard to call. The CDR3 runs to 12 residues. V shed 8 bases and J shed 3 bases, with 11 bases lying between them. The germline V gene has CDR1 MNHEY and CDR2 SMNVEV (reference sequence). CDR3 DNA sequence: TGTGCCAGCGGTAGGACGAACTACGAGCAGTACTTC. This codes for CASGRTNYEQYF.

The chain carries TRBV6-5 and TRBJ1-1, with no clear D. The CDR3 has 15 residues. Per germline, CDR1 MNHEY and CDR2 SVGAGI. V was shortened by 0 bases and J by 1 base, with 9 bases between the two germline ends. The CDR3 protein is CASSYSLTWNTEAFF. The CDR3 DNA reads as TGTGCCAGCAGTTACTCGTTGACGTGGAACACTGAAGCTTTCTTT.

This chain uses TRBV5-1 with TRBJ2-3; D is undetermined. Germline CDR1 reads SGHRS; CDR2 reads YFSETQ. Between the trimmed V and J ends, which lost 6 bases and 0 bases, there was a span of 11 bases. The CDR3 spans 14 residues. The CDR3 DNA is TGCGCCAGCAAACAAGGTGGGAGCACAGATACGCAGTATTTT. This translates into CASKQGGSTDTQYF.

The chain is built from TRBV5-4 and TRBJ2-1; 10 bases match TRBD2. Germline CDR1 and CDR2: SGHNT and YYREEE (reference sequence). Germline trimming cut 2 bases from V and 1 base from J; bases unmatched to any gene: 6. This CDR3 region has 17 residues. The CDR3 here is CASSLAGGPSSYNEQFF. The DNA for the CDR3 is TGTGCCAGCAGCTTAGCGGGAGGGCCCTCGTCCTACAATGAGCAGTTCTTC.

This clonotype was found a few times. The V and J genes are TRBV4-3 and TRBJ2-7; D not resolved. This CDR3 comprises 13 residues. Germline values: CDR1 LGHNA, CDR2 YSLEER. Trimming took off 0 bases at V and 5 bases at J, with 8 bases between the two ends. The DNA for the CDR3 is TGCGCCAGCAGCCAAGATCTGGGGAACGAGCAGTACTTC. The encoded protein is CASSQDLGNEQYF.

The chain is built from TRBV6-2 or TRBV6-3 and TRBJ1-1, with D perhaps TRBD1 (6 bases). The CDR3 is made up of 15 amino acids. The ends were cut back, 4 bases at V and 8 bases at J, with 20 bases in the middle. From germline, CDR1 is MNHEY and CDR2 SVGEGT. CDR3 protein: CASSWAGTRTSEAFF. The CDR3 DNA follows: TGTGCCAGCAGTTGGGCCGGGACACGTACTTCCGAAGCTTTCTTT.

This clonotype was seen many times. The CDR3 bases are TGTGCCAGCGGGGGAGATACGCAGTATTTT. This encodes CASGGDTQYF. The V and J genes are TRBV9 and TRBJ2-3; D is perhaps TRBD1 or TRBD2 (5 bases each). V dropped 7 bases and J dropped 5 bases, with 5 bases sitting between them. The CDR3 consists of 10 residues. Germline lookup yields CDR1 SGDLS and CDR2 YYNGEE.

This clonotype has at least ten counts. V is TRBV20-1 and J is TRBJ2-1; tentative D call: TRBD2 (8 bases). V was shortened by 6 bases and J by 9 bases, with 21 bases between the two germline ends. In germline, CDR1 is DFQATT, CDR2 SNEGSKA (reference sequence). This CDR3 spans 14 amino acids. CDR3 in DNA: TGCAGTGCCCCCCGGGAGGGGGCATCCGGTGAGCAGTTCTTC. As protein: CSAPREGASGEQFF.

This clonotype was seen ten or more times. The rearrangement joins TRBV2 to TRBJ2-2, with 13 bases identical to TRBD2. The J segment lost 7 bases and the V segment lost 7 bases, leaving 9 bases of the junction unmatched. The germline V gene has CDR1 SNHLY and CDR2 FYNNEI. This CDR3 is 16 amino acids long. The CDR3 DNA is TGTGCCAGCACCCCACTAGCGGGAGGGCGAGTCGGGGAGCTGTTTTTT. Translation gives CASTPLAGGRVGELFF.

This clonotype has just a few counts. J is TRBJ1-2 and V is TRBV5-1, with 10 bases lining up with TRBD1. V gave up 3 bases and J gave up 8 bases; unmatched junction bases: 10. The V gene's germline CDR1 is SGHRS and CDR2 YFSETQ. This CDR3 contains 15 residues. In nucleotides, the CDR3 is TGCGCCAGCAGCTATACCGGGACAGGGGAACGCGGCTACACCTTC. It yields the protein CASSYTGTGERGYTF.

V gene TRBV12-3 or TRBV12-4 combines with J gene TRBJ2-3; TRBD1 might be the D (6 bases). Trimming shortened V by 8 bases and J by 4 bases, and 19 bases separated the two germline ends. The CDR3 covers 15 residues. CDR3 in DNA: TGTGCCAGCTCGCCTGTCGGACAGCGCGCAGATACGCAGTATTTT. Translation: CASSPVGQRADTQYF.

This clonotype was seen ten or more times. The rearrangement links TRBV7-2 to TRBJ2-2; D not resolved. The CDR3 contains 13 residues. Trimming removed 1 base at V and 5 bases at J, with 5 bases between. Germline values: CDR1 SGHTA, CDR2 FQGNSA. The CDR3: CASSLEWTGELFF. The CDR3 DNA reads TGTGCCAGCAGCTTAGAGTGGACCGGGGAGCTGTTTTTT.

The V and J genes are TRBV6-1 and TRBJ2-7, with TRBD2 identical over 11 bases. Germline assignment: CDR1 MNHNS and CDR2 SASEGT. The CDR3 runs to 15 residues. The J segment lost 3 bases and the V segment lost 4 bases, leaving 5 bases of the junction unmatched. CDR3 coding DNA: TGTGCCAGCAGTGCCGGCACTAGCGGGAGCTACGAGCAGTACTTC. Translation gives CASSAGTSGSYEQYF.

This clonotype was counted a few times. The CDR3 DNA reads TGTGCCAGCAGCTTGGCCCCAGGGGGGAAAGAGACCCAGTACTTC. Amino acids: CASSLAPGGKETQYF. The chain combines TRBV7-9 with TRBJ2-5; D perhaps matches TRBD1 (7 bases). Germline-derived CDR1 and CDR2 are SEHNR and FQNEAQ (reference sequence). Trimming took off 3 bases at V and 3 bases at J, with 14 bases between the two ends. This CDR3 has 15 amino acids. Together with reference TRBV7-9 and TRBJ2-5, the CDR3 gives the full variable domain: DTGVSQNPRHKITKRGQNVTFRCDPISEHNRLYWYRQTLGQGPEFLTYFQNEAQLEKSRLLSDRFSAERPKGSFSTLEIQRTEQGDSAMYLCASSLAPGGKETQYFGPGTRLLVL.

The chain joins TRBV5-6 to TRBJ1-6; no firm D call. V was cut by 5 bases and J by 6 bases, with 12 bases left in between. From germline, CDR1 is SGHDT and CDR2 YYEEEE. The CDR3 totals 14 residues. The CDR3 nucleotides read TGTGCCAGCAGGAGTGGGTTGATTAATTCACCCCTCCACTTT. This sequence encodes CASRSGLINSPLHF.

This chain uses TRBV28 with TRBJ2-3; TRBD2 matches at 10 bases. The germline CDR1 and CDR2 sequences are MDHEN and SYDVKM. The CDR3 contains 16 residues. J lost 6 bases, V lost 0 bases, and 6 bases had no gene match. The CDR3: CASSLWGTSEGDTQYF. The DNA of the CDR3 is TGTGCCAGCAGTTTATGGGGGACTAGCGAGGGTGATACGCAGTATTTT.

This clonotype was picked up a small number of times. CDR3 loop: CASSLGPDSTDTQYF. The CDR3 DNA follows: TGTGCCAGCAGCTTAGGACCGGATAGCACAGATACGCAGTATTTT. The chain employs TRBV11-2 and TRBJ2-3; D gene unclear. CDR1 is SGHAT and CDR2 is FQNNGV in the germline V gene. The CDR3 extends over 15 amino acids. With 1 base removed from V and 0 bases from J, the gap between germline ends came to 8 bases. Full variable domain (missing parts from reference TRBV11-2 and TRBJ2-3): EAGVAQSPRYKIIEKRQSVAFWCNPISGHATLYWYQQILGQGPKLLIQFQNNGVVDDSQLPKDRFSAERLKGVDSTLKIQPAKLEDSAVYLCASSLGPDSTDTQYFGPGTRLTVL.

This clonotype was detected many times. This chain joins TRBV28 and TRBJ2-1, with 7 bases fitting TRBD2. Germline lookup yields CDR1 MDHEN and CDR2 SYDVKM. The J segment lost 8 bases and the V segment lost 4 bases, leaving 11 bases of the junction unmatched. This CDR3 spans 15 amino acids. Here the CDR3 reads CASSSPTGGVDEQFF. CDR3 nucleotides: TGTGCCAGCAGTTCCCCTACGGGAGGTGTGGATGAGCAGTTCTTC.

The V call is TRBV6-6, the J call TRBJ2-1; the match to TRBD2 covers 9 bases. The CDR3 loop spans 11 amino acids. CDR1 and CDR2 from the germline V gene are MNHNY and SVGAGI (reference sequence). Unmatched junction bases numbered 2, after V lost 10 bases and J lost 7 bases. CDR3 residues: CAIAGENEQFF. Written as DNA, the CDR3 is TGTGCCATAGCGGGAGAGAATGAGCAGTTCTTC.

The chain links TRBV7-9 to TRBJ2-3; 13 nucleotides match TRBD2. The junction had 3 bases not matched to a gene; V was cut back by 4 bases and J by 2 bases. The germline CDR1 and CDR2 sequences are SEHNR and FQNEAQ (reference sequence). This CDR3 region has 16 residues. The CDR3 DNA reads as TGTGCCAGCAGCTCAGGGACTAGCGGGAACACAGATACGCAGTATTTT. It specifies CASSSGTSGNTDTQYF.